This TCR beta chain appears in the sequencing data of a study of CD8 T cells in Susac syndrome. Findings and limits, study-wide: The study conceded that relatively few individuals underwent its TCR sequencing and HLA analysis.

From blood CD8+ and CD4+ T cells, TCR beta sequences were generated. The authors reverse transcribed roughly 0.5 to 1 ug RNA with random hexamers. Multiplex immunoSEQ PCR targeted 54 Vbeta and 13 Jbeta TCR beta segments. TCRdb redid the calling of the immunoSEQ multiplex PCR reads with MiXCR, one entry per CDR3 protein. The data contain approximately 90,000 distinct CDR3 sequences, about 93% of them seen just once; the ten biggest clones take up 0.32%. Germline CDR1 reads SEHNR; CDR2 reads FQNEAQ (reference sequence). The CDR3 consists of 14 residues. Trimming removed 2 bases at V and 7 bases at J, with 12 bases between. Concerning this clonotype itself: Antigen: not known.

The source of this sequence is a human donor in good health. The rearrangement uses TRBV7-9 and TRBJ1-5; unclear D gene. The sequencing sample was made of CD8+ T cells from PBMCs. In DNA form, the CDR3 reads TGTGCCAGCAGCTTAAGAAAAGCAAGCCAGCCCCAGCATTTT. Amino acid sequence: CASSLRKASQPQHF. Supplemented by reference TRBV7-9 and TRBJ1-5, the full variable domain reads DTGVSQNPRHKITKRGQNVTFRCDPISEHNRLYWYRQTLGQGPEFLTYFQNEAQLEKSRLLSDRFSAERPKGSFSTLEIQRTEQGDSAMYLCASSLRKASQPQHFGDGTRLSIL.